This T cell receptor beta chain was retrieved from a study of T cell repertoires in cytomegalovirus infection. Overall study findings and caveats: Dominating the ex vivo response were TCR beta clonotypes that were CMV-specific and HLA-C-restricted. Carriage of CMV together with the relevant HLA was identifiable through cumulative public TCR beta family frequency.

The CDR3 consists of 17 residues. Germline assignment: CDR1 SGHRS and CDR2 YFSETQ. V lost 0 bases to trimming and J lost 3 bases; unmatched junction nucleotides: 6. This clonotype was counted a few times. Its antigen is undetermined. Using its own MiXCR run on the reads, TCRdb lists one record per CDR3 protein. The sample holds about 770,000 distinct CDR3 sequences, just under 30% seen once. The chain links TRBV5-1 to TRBJ2-1; 10 nucleotides line up with TRBD2. The receptor was derived from a human donor in good health (CMV status not recorded). Some clones in this sample may be carry-over from other donors' samples. The input for sequencing was cultured CD8+ T cells from PBMCs, taken from culture after CMV antigen stimulation. CDR3 DNA: TGCGCCAGCAGCTTGGTGCGAGCGGGGGGGCTCTACAATGAGCAGTTCTTC. Translating gives CASSLVRAGGLYNEQFF.